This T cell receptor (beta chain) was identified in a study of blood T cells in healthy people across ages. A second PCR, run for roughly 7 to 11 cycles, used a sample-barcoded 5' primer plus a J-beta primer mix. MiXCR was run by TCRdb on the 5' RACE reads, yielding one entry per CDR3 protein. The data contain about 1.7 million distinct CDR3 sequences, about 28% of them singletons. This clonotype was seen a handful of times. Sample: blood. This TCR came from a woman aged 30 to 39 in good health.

The CDR3 protein is CASIGPPSYEQYF. The CDR3 coding sequence is TGTGCCAGCATAGGTCCCCCCTCCTACGAGCAGTACTTC. The V gene is TRBV27, the J gene TRBJ2-7; D remains unclear. The CDR3 contains 13 residues. Germline CDR1 reads MNHEY; CDR2 reads SMNVEV (reference sequence). The germline V and J ends were trimmed by 7 bases and 0 bases, with 10 bases remaining between them.